Shown below are 28 T cell receptor beta chains from a single sample sequenced in a study of T cell responses to AZD1222 COVID-19 vaccine. TCRdb keeps only in-frame clones here, not all; method: immunoSEQ multiplex PCR. The table has more than 70,000 clones, more than 85% seen once. The sample here was peripheral blood, taken 28 days after the second AZD1222 dose. The source is an adult who received the AZD1222 COVID-19 vaccine.

CDR3 DNA sequence: TGTGCCAGCAGACGCCCGGGGCCCCCTAATGAAAAACTGTTTTTT. It yields the protein CASRRPGPPNEKLFF. The J gene is TRBJ1-4, the V gene TRBV28, with a possible D match to TRBD1 (5 bases). CDR3 length equals 15 residues. Germline V gene data show CDR1 as MDHEN and CDR2 as SYDVKM. Trimming removed 6 bases at V and 3 bases at J, with 14 bases between.

V is TRBV28 and J is TRBJ1-2; TRBD1 aligns across 8 bases. CDR1 is MDHEN and CDR2 is SYDVKM in the germline V gene. V lost 7 bases to trimming and J lost 3 bases; unmatched junction nucleotides: 7. The CDR3 covers 14 residues. CDR3 bases: TGTGCCAGCACAGACAGGGGTAGGGACTATGGCTACACCTTC. It is translated as CASTDRGRDYGYTF.

The chain has TRBV28 and TRBJ2-7; D gene ambiguous. The V gene's germline CDR1 is MDHEN and CDR2 SYDVKM. V shed 7 bases and J shed 4 bases, with 14 bases lying between them. The CDR3 spans 13 residues. CDR3 DNA sequence: TGTGCCAGCAACGGAAGGGCGGATTACGAGCAGTACTTC. Residues: CASNGRADYEQYF. The whole variable domain, remainder taken from reference TRBV28 and TRBJ2-7, is DVKVTQSSRYLVKRTGEKVFLECVQDMDHENMFWYRQDPGLGLRLIYFSYDVKMKEKGDIPEGYSVSREKKERFSLILESASTNQTSMYLCASNGRADYEQYFGPGTRLTVT.

The V gene is TRBV10-1, the J gene TRBJ2-4, with 7 bases that match TRBD1. After removal of 2 bases from V and 4 bases from J, the junction contained 8 bases not matched to a gene. Germline CDR1 is WNHNN and CDR2 is SYGVQD (reference sequence). CDR3 length: 16 residues. The CDR3 region is CASSERTQGEKNIQYF. DNA for the CDR3: TGCGCCAGCAGTGAGCGAACTCAGGGGGAGAAAAACATTCAGTACTTC.

The chain recombines TRBV4-2 with TRBJ1-2, with D possibly matching TRBD1 (6 bases). Germline CDR1 reads LGHNA; CDR2 reads YNFKEQ. Between the trimmed V and J ends, which lost 7 bases and 6 bases, there was a span of 21 bases. This CDR3 spans 15 amino acids. The CDR3 is CASTRKDSSGDGYTF. The CDR3 DNA follows: TGTGCCAGCACCCGAAAGGACAGCTCGGGGGATGGCTACACCTTC.

The CDR3: CASSLGEETQYF. CDR3 in DNA: TGCGCCAGCAGTCTCGGGGAAGAGACCCAGTACTTC. This chain connects TRBV5-1 to TRBJ2-5; D might be TRBD2 (5 bases). The CDR3 is made up of 12 amino acids. V was trimmed by 5 bases and J by 3 bases, leaving 8 bases between them. Germline V gene lookup returns CDR1 SGHRS and CDR2 YFSETQ.

The CDR3 region has the DNA TGTGCCAGCAGTTTATCGGGAACCGGGGAGCTGTTTTTT. Translated, it gives CASSLSGTGELFF. This chain connects TRBV27 to TRBJ2-2; D unclear. CDR3 length: 13 residues. The germline V gene encodes CDR1 MNHEY and CDR2 SMNVEV (reference sequence). With 0 bases removed from V and 5 bases from J, the gap between germline ends came to 4 bases.

The J gene is TRBJ1-2, the V gene TRBV7-9, with 10 bases matching TRBD1. The germline V gene encodes CDR1 SEHNR and CDR2 FQNEAQ (reference sequence). This CDR3 contains 15 residues. J gave up 8 bases and V 5 bases, and 11 bases lay outside the gene matches. CDR3 nucleotide sequence: TGTGCCAGCAGCCCTTGGGACAGGGGAGAAGAGGGCTACACCTTC. It is translated as CASSPWDRGEEGYTF.

The chain recombines TRBV6-5 with TRBJ2-2; D is possibly TRBD1 (6 bases). From germline, CDR1 is MNHEY and CDR2 SVGAGI. The V and J ends lost 5 bases and 3 bases respectively, with 13 bases between them. CDR3 size: 15 residues. The DNA of the CDR3 is TGTGCCAGCAGTAACACAGGGTTAGACACCGGGGAGCTGTTTTTT. Translation gives CASSNTGLDTGELFF.

The chain employs TRBV12-5 and TRBJ1-6, with 8 bases aligning to TRBD1. Germline trimming cut 2 bases from V and 3 bases from J; bases unmatched to any gene: 0. CDR3 length equals 15 residues. Germline CDR1 LGHNT, CDR2 FRNRAP. CDR3 in amino acids: CASGLTGGYNSPLHF. CDR3 DNA sequence: TGTGCTAGTGGTTTGACAGGGGGCTATAATTCACCCCTCCACTTT.

The rearrangement joins TRBV5-1 to TRBJ1-1; possibly TRBD1 for D (6 bases). Germline CDR1 is SGHRS and CDR2 is YFSETQ. V was shortened by 3 bases and J by 7 bases, with 16 bases between the two germline ends. The CDR3 consists of 14 residues. CDR3 coding DNA: TGCGCCAGCAGCTCCTCAGGACAGAACCTTGAAGCTTTCTTT. Protein product: CASSSSGQNLEAFF.

The gene calls are TRBV6-1 and TRBJ2-4; D gene uncertain. CDR1 and CDR2 (germline): MNHNS, SASEGT. Trimming cost V 1 base and J 1 base, with 8 bases left between them. CDR3 length: 15 amino acids. The CDR3 reads CASSEGRAAKNIQYF. The CDR3 nucleotides read TGTGCCAGCAGTGAAGGTAGGGCGGCCAAAAACATTCAGTACTTC.

This chain connects TRBV28 to TRBJ1-1; 9 nucleotides line up with TRBD1. V was clipped by 6 bases and J by 4 bases; unmatched bases: 6. The CDR3 is 14 amino acids. CDR1 MDHEN and CDR2 SYDVKM come from the germline V gene. This CDR3 is CASSDKTGGTEAFF. DNA of the CDR3: TGTGCCAGCAGCGACAAGACAGGGGGCACTGAAGCTTTCTTT.

This chain connects TRBV5-1 to TRBJ2-1; perhaps TRBD2 as D (5 bases). Trimming shortened V by 4 bases and J by 4 bases, and 18 bases separated the two germline ends. Per germline, CDR1 SGHRS and CDR2 YFSETQ. This CDR3 has 16 residues. The CDR3 DNA is TGCGCCAGCAGCCTCCTCAGCGGATCTTCTTACAATGAGCAGTTCTTC. Translated: CASSLLSGSSYNEQFF.

V and J are TRBV11-2 and TRBJ2-3; TRBD2 agrees at 7 bases. Trimming cost V 5 bases and J 8 bases; bases outside gene matches: 7. The CDR3 covers 13 residues. The germline V gene has CDR1 SGHAT and CDR2 FQNNGV. The CDR3 coding sequence is TGTGCCAGCAGCCCAGGCGGCGGGGGTACGCAGTATTTT. Translation gives CASSPGGGGTQYF.

This CDR3 is CASSSSGPFSYEQYF. The DNA for the CDR3 is TGTGCCAGCAGCTCTAGCGGGCCCTTCTCCTACGAGCAGTACTTC. The chain is built from TRBV13 and TRBJ2-7; 8 bases agree with TRBD2. Germline V gene data show CDR1 as PRHDT and CDR2 as FYEKMQ (reference sequence). V gave up 4 bases and J gave up 0 bases; unmatched junction bases: 5. The CDR3 length is 15 residues.

This clone was seen just once. The chain joins TRBV21-1 to TRBJ2-5. TRBV21-1 is a listed pseudogene. The CDR3 is made up of 14 amino acids. The CDR3, as DNA: TGTGCCAGCAGCAAAGAGGAACACCAAGAGACCCAGTACTTC. This gives the protein CASSKEEHQETQYF.

This clone was seen a handful of times. This chain connects TRBV7-8 to TRBJ2-1; D gene uncertain. In germline, CDR1 is SGHVS, CDR2 FQNEAQ. CDR3 length: 13 amino acids. Trimming shortened V by 5 bases and J by 1 base, and 6 bases separated the two germline ends. The CDR3: CASSGKSYNEQFF. In DNA form, the CDR3 reads TGTGCCAGCAGCGGGAAATCCTACAATGAGCAGTTCTTC.

The chain links TRBV11-2 to TRBJ2-7; tentative D call: TRBD2 (5 bases). The ends were cut back, 6 bases at V and 7 bases at J, with 19 bases in the middle. From germline, CDR1 is SGHAT and CDR2 FQNNGV. CDR3 size: 14 residues. CDR3 in DNA: TGTGCCAGCAGTCAACTCCAGCTCACGGGGGAGCAGTACTTC. This codes for CASSQLQLTGEQYF.

This sequence joins TRBV9 and TRBJ1-3; 11 positions agree with TRBD1. The CDR3 totals 15 residues. CDR1 is SGDLS and CDR2 is YYNGEE in the germline V gene. Unmatched junction bases numbered 8, after V lost 4 bases and J lost 8 bases. The CDR3 DNA reads TGTGCCAGCAGCCTAAGGACAGGGGGCACGGACACCATATATTTT. Protein: CASSLRTGGTDTIYF.

V and J are TRBV5-1 and TRBJ2-7; a weak D match, TRBD1 (6 bases). The CDR3 is made up of 16 amino acids. The germline V gene encodes CDR1 SGHRS and CDR2 YFSETQ. Deletions cut 4 bases from V and 5 bases from J, with 22 bases between. CDR3 bases: TGCGCCAGCAGCAGCCAAATTGGGGGCGCCTACCACGAGCAGTACTTC. Amino acid sequence: CASSSQIGGAYHEQYF.

The gene calls are TRBV5-4 and TRBJ2-1; no clear D. This CDR3 has 13 residues. CDR1 is SGHNT and CDR2 is YYREEE in the germline V gene (reference sequence). The V and J ends lost 3 bases and 1 base respectively, with 5 bases between them. The CDR3 spells CASSSISYNEQFF. CDR3 in DNA: TGTGCCAGCAGCTCTATATCCTACAATGAGCAGTTCTTC.

The chain carries TRBV30 and TRBJ2-3; 7 positions agree with TRBD2. CDR1 is GTSNPN and CDR2 is SVGIG in the germline V gene (reference sequence). The V segment lost 4 bases and the J segment 8 bases; nucleotides outside the gene matches: 18. There are 16 residues in the CDR3. The CDR3 region has the DNA TGTGCCTGGACTCTCGTAGGGTGGCGGGAGTTTAGTACGCAGTATTTT. Translated: CAWTLVGWREFSTQYF.

This clone was observed a handful of times. V is TRBV6-5 and J is TRBJ2-1; TRBD2 aligns across 7 bases. Looked up from germline, CDR1 is MNHEY and CDR2 is SVGAGI. The CDR3 is 13 residues long. J lost 7 bases, V lost 6 bases, and 6 bases had no gene match. Here the CDR3 DNA reads TGTGCCAGCAGATGGACTAGAGGGAATGAGCAGTTCTTC. This encodes CASRWTRGNEQFF.

This chain uses TRBV5-4 with TRBJ2-1; TRBD2 matches at 12 bases. The CDR3 runs to 16 residues. Germline V lookup: CDR1 SGHNT, CDR2 YYREEE (reference sequence). V lost 4 bases and J lost 6; bases outside the gene matches: 8. CDR3 bases: TGTGCCAGCAGCACCCCGACTAGCGGGAGATTCAATGAGCAGTTCTTC. The encoded protein is CASSTPTSGRFNEQFF.

J is TRBJ2-2 and V is TRBV5-5, with 8 bases fitting TRBD1. The J segment lost 0 bases and the V segment lost 2 bases, leaving 3 bases of the junction unmatched. The CDR3 consists of 16 residues. CDR1 is SGHKS, CDR2 YYEKEE, per germline (reference sequence). CDR3 sequence reads: CASSFRGRTNTGELFF. The CDR3 nucleotides are TGTGCCAGCAGCTTCAGGGGGCGCACGAACACCGGGGAGCTGTTTTTT.

The gene calls are TRBV3-1 (or the pseudogene TRBV3-2) and TRBJ1-2, with D hard to call. The germline V gene has CDR1 LGHDT and CDR2 YNNKEL (reference sequence). Trimming stripped 0 bases from V and 5 bases from J, with 10 bases between. This CDR3 has 14 amino acids. CDR3 DNA: TGTGCCAGCAGCCAAGAGTGGCAAAGATATGGCTACACCTTC. It yields the protein CASSQEWQRYGYTF.

This chain links TRBV9 with TRBJ1-4; D is ambiguous. Per the germline V gene, CDR1 is SGDLS and CDR2 is YYNGEE. The CDR3 length is 15 residues. V lost 0 bases and J lost 6, with 12 bases in between. Here the CDR3 reads CASSVDGYGYEKLFF. Here the CDR3 DNA reads TGTGCCAGCAGCGTAGACGGGTACGGTTATGAAAAACTGTTTTTT.